This T cell receptor beta chain was captured by sequencing in a study of T and B cells in COVID-19 patients. Blood genomic DNA input for TRB amplification was roughly 220-500 ng. On this clonotype itself: The antigen is undetermined.

Regarding the study as a whole: Patients with COVID-19 reportedly showed strongly skewed T cell receptor beta variable and joining gene usage. At recovery TRB diversity and richness exceeded healthy donors, after highly clonal active COVID-19 repertoires.

Looked up from germline, CDR1 is SGHTA and CDR2 is FQGNSA. The CDR3 is 17 residues long. V lost 0 bases, J lost 2 bases, and 6 bases stayed unmatched. TRB rearrangements were amplified by multiplex PCR with BIOMED2 TRB-A/B primers. MiXCR was run by TCRdb on the multiplex PCR reads, yielding one entry per CDR3 protein. The sample holds some 14,000 distinct CDR3 sequences, 25% seen once. The gene calls are TRBV7-2 and TRBJ2-1; 8 nucleotides line up with TRBD2. The sequenced sample consisted of blood. This clonotype was sampled from a human donor who had recovered from COVID-19. The CDR3 loop is CASSLAGTRSTYNEQFF. In DNA, the CDR3 is TGTGCCAGCAGCTTAGCCGGGACTAGAAGTACCTACAATGAGCAGTTCTTC.